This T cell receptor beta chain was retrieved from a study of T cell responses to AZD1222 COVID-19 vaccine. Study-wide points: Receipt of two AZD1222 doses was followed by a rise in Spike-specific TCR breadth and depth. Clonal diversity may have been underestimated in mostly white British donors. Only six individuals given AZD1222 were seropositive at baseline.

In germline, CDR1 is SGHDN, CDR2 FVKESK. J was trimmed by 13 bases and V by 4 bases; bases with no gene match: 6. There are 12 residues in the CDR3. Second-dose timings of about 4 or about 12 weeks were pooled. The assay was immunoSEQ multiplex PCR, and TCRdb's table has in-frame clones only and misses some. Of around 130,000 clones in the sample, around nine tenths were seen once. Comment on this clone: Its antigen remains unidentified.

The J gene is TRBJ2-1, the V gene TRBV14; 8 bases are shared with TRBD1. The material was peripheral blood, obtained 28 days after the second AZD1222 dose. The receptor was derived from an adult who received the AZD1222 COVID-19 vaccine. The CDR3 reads CASSPNDRGQFF. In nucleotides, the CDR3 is TGTGCCAGCAGCCCCAATGACAGGGGTCAGTTCTTC.